One sample yielded the 10 T cell receptor beta chains listed below, sequenced in a study of blood T cell repertoires in COVID-19. The method was immunoSEQ multiplex PCR; TCRdb's version includes in-frame clones alone and lacks a portion of them. In the table there are about 290,000 clones, around 89% of which are singletons. The sequencing sample was made of peripheral blood. These receptors all stem from a man in his forties or fifties with acute or convalescent COVID-19.

This chain joins TRBV18 and TRBJ1-1; D remains unclear. The germline gives CDR1 KGHSH, CDR2 LQKENI. The CDR3 is 13 residues long. The germline V and J ends were trimmed by 3 bases and 5 bases, with 10 bases remaining between them. The CDR3 bases are TGTGCCAGCTCACCTATCGGAGATACTGAAGCTTTCTTT. It is translated as CASSPIGDTEAFF.

The rearrangement uses TRBV7-3 and TRBJ1-1; no clear D. Germline V gene sequence: CDR1 SGHTA, CDR2 FQGTGA. V lost 1 base and J lost 6, with 12 bases in between. The CDR3 contains 14 residues. The CDR3 protein is CASSLMAGSAEAFF. The CDR3 region has the DNA TGTGCCAGCAGCTTAATGGCGGGGTCGGCTGAAGCTTTCTTT.

The V call is TRBV2, the J call TRBJ1-6; the D is unclear. Germline-derived CDR1 and CDR2 are SNHLY and FYNNEI. Trimming pared 5 bases from V and 10 bases from J, leaving 15 bases between. This CDR3 contains 14 residues. CDR3 amino acids: CASSQTRRESPLHF. CDR3 in DNA: TGTGCCAGCAGTCAGACCCGAAGGGAGTCACCCCTCCACTTT.

Only a few counts were recorded for this clone. The CDR3 DNA reads as TGTGCCAGCAGTCGGACAGGGTTTAACTATGGCTACACCTTC. It encodes CASSRTGFNYGYTF. V and J are TRBV28 and TRBJ1-2, with 8 nucleotides matching TRBD1. Germline assignment: CDR1 MDHEN and CDR2 SYDVKM. The CDR3 is made up of 14 amino acids. V was pared by 5 bases and J by 1 base, with 3 bases of the junction left unmatched.

The rearrangement joins TRBV2 to TRBJ1-3; D not resolved. Germline loops: CDR1 SNHLY, CDR2 FYNNEI. Trimming took off 8 bases at V and 4 bases at J, with 9 bases between the two ends. CDR3 length: 12 residues. The CDR3 region has the DNA TGTGCCAGCGCTACCTCGGGAAACACCATATATTTT. Protein sequence: CASATSGNTIYF.

The chain links TRBV15 to TRBJ2-1, with D perhaps matching TRBD2 (5 bases). Germline-derived CDR1 and CDR2 are LNHNV and YYDKDF (reference sequence). V gave up 2 bases and J gave up 8 bases, with 19 bases separating them. The CDR3 covers 16 residues. The DNA of the CDR3 is TGTGCCACCAGCAGACCGATCGGGCTAGCAAGCGATGAGCAGTTCTTC. The encoded protein is CATSRPIGLASDEQFF.

The chain employs TRBV2 and TRBJ1-6, with a possible D match to TRBD1 (5 bases). Per germline, CDR1 SNHLY and CDR2 FYNNEI. The length of the CDR3 is 14 residues. V was shortened by 6 bases and J by 7 bases, with 13 bases between the two germline ends. CDR3 coding DNA: TGTGCCAGCAGGGGGGACTCGCCAAATTCACCCCTCCACTTT. It codes for CASRGDSPNSPLHF.

This chain joins TRBV9 and TRBJ1-1; D perhaps matches TRBD1 (5 bases). Per the germline V gene, CDR1 is SGDLS and CDR2 is YYNGEE. V was cut by 0 bases and J by 0 bases, with 6 bases left in between. The CDR3 runs 14 residues. The CDR3 reads CASSVGTMNTEAFF. The CDR3, as DNA: TGTGCCAGCAGCGTAGGGACAATGAACACTGAAGCTTTCTTT.

The chain joins TRBV30 to TRBJ1-2; the D gene is possibly TRBD1 (6 bases). The V end was cut by 2 bases, the J end by 4 bases, with 11 bases between. The CDR3 extends over 13 amino acids. From germline, CDR1 is GTSNPN and CDR2 SVGIG (reference sequence). The CDR3 region is CAWSPRTAYGYTF. The CDR3 DNA reads TGTGCCTGGAGTCCCCGGACAGCCTATGGCTACACCTTC. The whole variable domain, remainder taken from reference TRBV30 and TRBJ1-2, is SQTIHQWPATLVQPVGSPLSLECTVEGTSNPNLYWYRQAAGRGLQLLFYSVGIGQISSEVPQNLSASRPQDRQFILSSKKLLLSDSGFYLCAWSPRTAYGYTFGSGTRLTVV.

This chain uses TRBV6-4 with TRBJ1-2, with a tentative D call TRBD1 (5 bases). Germline loops: CDR1 MRHNA, CDR2 SNTAGT. V dropped 3 bases and J dropped 8 bases, with 13 bases sitting between them. The CDR3 has 13 residues. The DNA of the CDR3 is TGTGCCAGCAGTGAGGGGAGGGGAGGCGGCTACACCTTC. It translates to CASSEGRGGGYTF.